The 23 T cell receptor beta chains below all came from one sample that was sequenced in a study of T cell repertoires in aging, cancer and after chemotherapy. Multiplex touch-down PCR with TRB-A/B primers amplified rearranged V-D-J TRB sequences. TCRdb processed the multiplex PCR reads anew with MiXCR; each CDR3 protein has one entry. The sample includes some 5,200 distinct CDR3 sequences, roughly 25% of them seen just once. Peripheral blood genomic DNA, not sorted cells or RNA, was the template. Material: blood. These receptors were taken from a human donor in good health.

This clonotype was counted between two and nine times. J is TRBJ2-7 and V is TRBV6-5; D unclear. CDR3 length: 11 amino acids. From germline, CDR1 is MNHEY and CDR2 SVGAGI. V lost 8 bases and J lost 2, with 7 bases in between. The CDR3 bases are TGTGCCAGCGCCGGACCCTACGAGCAGTACTTC. Its protein product is CASAGPYEQYF.

By sample share, this clonotype is medium-sized. This rearrangement joins TRBV5-6 to TRBJ1-6, with a possible D match to TRBD1 (6 bases). The V gene's germline CDR1 is SGHDT and CDR2 YYEEEE. The CDR3 runs to 16 residues. V lost 4 bases, J lost 9 bases, and 20 bases lay in between. The CDR3 protein is CASSLNGRGRGSPLHF. The CDR3 DNA follows: TGTGCCAGCAGCCTCAACGGACGGGGGCGGGGTTCACCCCTCCACTTT.

The chain employs TRBV29-1 and TRBJ2-1; 11 bases map to TRBD2. After removal of 3 bases from V and 1 base from J, the junction contained 5 bases not matched to a gene. CDR3 length: 16 residues. CDR1 and CDR2 from the germline V gene are SQVTM and ANQGSEA. The CDR3 nucleotides read TGCAGCGTTGACACTAGCGGGAGTACTTCCTACAATGAGCAGTTCTTC. This gives the protein CSVDTSGSTSYNEQFF.

The chain carries TRBV28 and TRBJ1-2; D gene uncertain. V dropped 1 base and J dropped 0 bases, with 12 bases sitting between them. Per germline, CDR1 MDHEN and CDR2 SYDVKM. This CDR3 is 16 amino acids long. The CDR3 loop reads CASSLFPWAPNYGYTF. The CDR3 DNA follows: TGTGCCAGCAGTTTATTCCCCTGGGCGCCTAACTATGGCTACACCTTC.

In its sample, this clonotype ranks as medium-sized. V gene TRBV6-4 combines with J gene TRBJ2-2; 8 nucleotides agree with TRBD1. The junction had 5 bases not matched to a gene; V was cut back by 6 bases and J by 2 bases. The germline CDR1 and CDR2 sequences are MRHNA and SNTAGT. The CDR3 covers 15 residues. This chain's CDR3 is CASSGDRGNTGELFF. As DNA, the CDR3 is TGTGCCAGCAGCGGCGACAGGGGAAACACCGGGGAGCTGTTTTTT.

This clonotype is judged medium-sized. This sequence joins TRBV5-4 and TRBJ2-3, with TRBD2 as a possible D gene (5 bases). The CDR3 consists of 16 residues. Germline assignment: CDR1 SGHNT and CDR2 YYREEE (reference sequence). The V end was cut by 4 bases, the J end by 2 bases, with 17 bases between. In DNA, the CDR3 is TGTGCCAGCAGCATTGCGGGCGGAGCACCCACAGATACGCAGTATTTT. It translates to CASSIAGGAPTDTQYF.

About this clonotype itself: An end of the junction differs from the germline gene, which may be a read error. This chain links TRBV5-6 with TRBJ1-6; no definite D call. Germline assignment: CDR1 SGHDT and CDR2 YYEEEE. The CDR3 has 12 residues. The CDR3 DNA reads TGTGCCAGCAGCTTCTGGAATTCACACCTCCACTTT. Amino acid sequence: CASSFWNSHLHF. Full variable domain (remainder filled in from reference TRBV5-6 and TRBJ1-6): DAGVTQSPTHLIKTRGQQVTLRCSPKSGHDTVSWYQQALGQGPQFIFQYYEEEERQRGNFPDRFSGHQFPNYSSELNVNALLLGDSALYLCASSFWNSHLHFGNGTRLTVT.

This clonotype was counted a few times. V is TRBV6-1 and J is TRBJ1-3, with D hard to call. The germline CDR1 and CDR2 sequences are MNHNS and SASEGT. The CDR3 is 16 amino acids. V lost 0 bases and J 0 bases, leaving 9 bases between the germline ends. CDR3 amino acids: CASSEAGRLSGNTIYF. For the CDR3, the DNA is TGTGCCAGCAGTGAAGCAGGGCGCCTCTCTGGAAACACCATATATTTT.

This clonotype is categorized as medium-sized (0.01 to 0.1%). The CDR3 bases are TGTGCCAGCTCACAAACGGGCACTGAAGCTTTCTTT. It is translated as CASSQTGTEAFF. The chain carries TRBV18 and TRBJ1-1; D gene uncertain. The germline gives CDR1 KGHSH, CDR2 LQKENI. The CDR3 runs 12 residues. The germline V and J ends were trimmed by 4 bases and 4 bases, with 7 bases remaining between them. Variable domain in full (rest from reference TRBV18 and TRBJ1-1): NAGVMQNPRHLVRRRGQEARLRCSPMKGHSHVYWYRQLPEEGLKFMVYLQKENIIDESGMPKERFSAEFPKEGPSILRIQQVVRGDSAAYFCASSQTGTEAFFGQGTRLTVV.

This clonotype counts as medium-sized. The chain carries TRBV5-4 and TRBJ1-6; 9 nucleotides align to TRBD1. The trim removed 3 bases at V and 6 bases at J, leaving 7 bases unmatched. Germline V gene lookup returns CDR1 SGHNT and CDR2 YYREEE (reference sequence). The CDR3 is made up of 16 amino acids. The CDR3 DNA reads TGTGCCAGCAGCTCGGCCGGACAGGGGAGTAATTCACCCCTCCACTTT. Translation: CASSSAGQGSNSPLHF.

This clonotype was picked up a small number of times. This sequence joins TRBV11-2 and TRBJ1-2; D call uncertain. V dropped 5 bases and J dropped 2 bases, with 9 bases sitting between them. CDR1 and CDR2 from the germline V gene are SGHAT and FQNNGV. This CDR3 is built from 13 residues. CDR3 in DNA: TGTGCCAGCAGCGTCGTGAGCAACTATGGCTACACCTTC. Translated: CASSVVSNYGYTF.

This clonotype has a handful of counts. The chain has TRBV12-3 or TRBV12-4 and TRBJ2-7; tentative D call: TRBD2 (6 bases). With 7 bases removed from V and 1 base from J, the gap between germline ends came to 11 bases. This CDR3 has 13 residues. The chain's CDR3 is CASTGGESYEQYF. The CDR3 DNA sequence: TGTGCCAGCACCGGAGGGGAGTCCTACGAGCAGTACTTC.

This clonotype was seen more than once but under ten times. This rearrangement joins TRBV27 to TRBJ2-7; 13 bases match TRBD2. J lost 4 bases, V lost 5 bases, and 29 bases had no gene match. CDR1 is MNHEY and CDR2 is SMNVEV in the germline V gene (reference sequence). CDR3 length equals 23 residues. CDR3 protein: CASSKREGDSPFPGTSGNYEQYF. CDR3 bases: TGTGCCAGCAGTAAAAGAGAGGGAGACAGCCCGTTCCCGGGGACTAGCGGGAATTACGAGCAGTACTTC.

A word on this clonotype: One base away lies a much larger clone, so this may be a sequencing read error. The chain uses TRBV27 and TRBJ1-3; no firm D call. V dropped 3 bases and J dropped 0 bases, with 18 bases sitting between them. The V gene's germline CDR1 is MNHEY and CDR2 SMNVEV (reference sequence). The CDR3 spans 18 residues. The CDR3: CASSLKGTLFSSGNTIYF. The DNA of the CDR3 is TGTGCCAGCAGTTTGAAAGGAACTCTCTTCTCCTCTGGAAACACCATATATTTT.

This clonotype is large in the sample. The chain uses TRBV29-1 and TRBJ2-7; 8 nucleotides match TRBD2. Looked up from germline, CDR1 is SQVTM and CDR2 is ANQGSEA. V gave up 6 bases and J gave up 0 bases; unmatched junction bases: 4. There are 13 residues in the CDR3. CDR3 sequence: CSVREGGSYEQYF. CDR3 sequence (DNA): TGCAGCGTCCGGGAGGGAGGCTCCTACGAGCAGTACTTC.

The V call is TRBV7-9, the J call TRBJ2-2; perhaps D is TRBD1 or TRBD2 (5 bases each). V gave up 5 bases and J gave up 7 bases, with 17 bases separating them. This CDR3 is built from 15 residues. From germline, CDR1 is SEHNR and CDR2 FQNEAQ (reference sequence). In DNA, the CDR3 is TGTGCCAGCAGCCAGCCGGGACCGGGCATCGGGGAGCTGTTTTTT. Translating it yields CASSQPGPGIGELFF.

In its sample, this clonotype ranks as medium-sized (0.01 to 0.1%). The chain's CDR3 is CASSPRSASGRSYEQYF. In DNA form, the CDR3 reads TGTGCCAGCAGCCCCCGTTCGGCCAGCGGGAGATCCTACGAGCAGTACTTC. V gene TRBV13 combines with J gene TRBJ2-7; 8 bases line up with TRBD2. The CDR3 is made up of 17 amino acids. After removal of 5 bases from V and 1 base from J, the junction contained 13 bases not matched to a gene. CDR1 and CDR2 from the germline V gene are PRHDT and FYEKMQ (reference sequence).

By share of the sample, this clonotype is medium-sized (0.01 to 0.1%). This chain links TRBV30 with TRBJ2-4, with D perhaps assigned TRBD1 or TRBD2 (5 bases each). Per the germline V gene, CDR1 is GTSNPN and CDR2 is SVGIG (reference sequence). V was pared by 0 bases and J by 3 bases, with 12 bases between. This CDR3 comprises 15 residues. The CDR3 region is CAWSVVGTYKNIQYF. In DNA form, the CDR3 reads TGTGCCTGGAGTGTGGTGGGGACCTACAAAAACATTCAGTACTTC.

The gene calls are TRBV5-8 and TRBJ1-2; D may be TRBD1 (5 bases). The V gene's germline CDR1 is SGHTS and CDR2 YDEGEE. V was cut by 3 bases and J by 5 bases, with 14 bases left in between. This CDR3 contains 14 residues. CDR3 residues: CASSSRRGEYGYTF. The CDR3 DNA follows: TGTGCCAGCAGCTCCAGGCGGGGGGAATATGGCTACACCTTC.

This rearrangement joins TRBV5-4 to TRBJ1-1; D is uncertain. Germline V gene lookup returns CDR1 SGHNT and CDR2 YYREEE (reference sequence). With 5 bases removed from V and 0 bases from J, the gap between germline ends came to 8 bases. The CDR3 loop spans 13 amino acids. The CDR3 DNA follows: TGTGCCAGCAGTTTCTCCCTGAACACTGAAGCTTTCTTT. This encodes CASSFSLNTEAFF.

The gene calls are TRBV7-9 and TRBJ2-1; 11 nucleotides line up with TRBD2. Per the germline V gene, CDR1 is SEHNR and CDR2 is FQNEAQ (reference sequence). CDR3 length: 14 residues. Germline trimming cut 2 bases from V and 10 bases from J; bases unmatched to any gene: 4. CDR3 sequence reads: CASSLSSGRGEQFF. The CDR3 bases are TGTGCCAGCAGCTTAAGTAGCGGGAGGGGGGAGCAGTTCTTC.

Here the CDR3 DNA reads TGTGCCAGCCAGAGCTCCGGGACACTGGGAGCTTTCTTT. Its translation is CASQSSGTLGAFF. This rearrangement joins TRBV24-1 to TRBJ1-1, with D perhaps TRBD1 (6 bases). V shed 11 bases and J shed 10 bases, with 22 bases lying between them. This CDR3 is built from 13 residues. From germline, CDR1 is KGHDR and CDR2 SFDVKD.

This clonotype rates as medium-sized. V and J are TRBV15 and TRBJ2-2; TRBD2 matches 8 bases. V lost 3 bases, J lost 3 bases, and 3 bases stayed unmatched. The CDR3 extends over 15 amino acids. Germline CDR1 is LNHNV and CDR2 is YYDKDF (reference sequence). The CDR3 sequence: CATSRGTRDTGELFF. DNA for the CDR3: TGTGCCACCAGCAGGGGGACTAGGGACACCGGGGAGCTGTTTTTT.